Presented here are 30 T cell receptor beta chains from one specimen sequenced in a study of cytomegalovirus exposure and HLA in healthy donors. With 60 Vbeta and 13 Jbeta primers, the PCR was carried out. Repertoires were generated with immunoSEQ multiplex PCR, while TCRdb's copy carries only in-frame clones and drops some. Of tens of thousands of clones in the sample, about 68% were seen once. Sequenced sample: PBMCs. These receptors were taken from a man aged 40-49 years in good health and CMV-seropositive.

Turning to this clone: Different DNA sequences within this sample yield the same CDR3. The chain has TRBV4-2 and TRBJ2-5; 16 bases fit TRBD2. After removal of 0 bases from V and 7 bases from J, the junction contained 5 bases not matched to a gene. The V gene's germline CDR1 is LGHNA and CDR2 YNFKEQ. This CDR3 contains 17 residues. CDR3 in amino acids: CASSQEGLAGGERTQYF. CDR3 bases: TGTGCCAGCAGCCAAGAGGGACTAGCGGGAGGGGAACGGACCCAGTACTTC.

This chain links TRBV7-8 with TRBJ2-1, with a weak D call TRBD2 (6 bases). The germline V and J ends were trimmed by 5 bases and 2 bases, with 19 bases remaining between them. The CDR3 contains 17 residues. Per germline, CDR1 SGHVS and CDR2 FQNEAQ. The CDR3 is CASSQKGGSLTYNEQFF. In DNA, the CDR3 is TGTGCCAGCAGCCAAAAGGGAGGCTCACTCACCTACAATGAGCAGTTCTTC.

This chain connects TRBV19 to TRBJ2-2; 7 positions agree with TRBD1. Germline V gene lookup returns CDR1 LNHDA and CDR2 SQIVND (reference sequence). The CDR3 sequence is 15 residues long. The trim removed 4 bases at V and 2 bases at J, leaving 4 bases unmatched. In DNA, the CDR3 is TGTGCCAGTAGTACAAGGGACAGTAACACCGGGGAGCTGTTTTTT. Its protein is CASSTRDSNTGELFF.

The chain has TRBV7-6 and TRBJ2-7; perhaps TRBD2 as D (6 bases). Trimming pared 4 bases from V and 1 base from J, leaving 8 bases between. The CDR3 totals 13 residues. CDR1 and CDR2 (germline): SGHVS, FNYEAQ. CDR3 loop: CASSSGSSYEQYF. The CDR3, as DNA: TGTGCCAGCAGCTCCGGGAGTTCCTACGAGCAGTACTTC.

V gene TRBV15 combines with J gene TRBJ1-4; 7 nucleotides match TRBD1. Germline CDR1 LNHNV, CDR2 YYDKDF (reference sequence). Trimming cost V 3 bases and J 4 bases; bases outside gene matches: 5. The CDR3 runs to 15 residues. This CDR3 reads CATSRTGQLNEKLFF. CDR3 nucleotide sequence: TGTGCCACCAGCAGGACGGGACAGCTTAATGAAAAACTGTTTTTT. Full variable domain (outside the CDR3, taken from reference TRBV15 and TRBJ1-4): DAMVIQNPRYQVTQFGKPVTLSCSQTLNHNVMYWYQQKSSQAPKLLFHYYDKDFNNEADTPDNFQSRRPNTSFCFLDIRSPGLGDTAMYLCATSRTGQLNEKLFFGSGTQLSVL.

The chain uses TRBV28 and TRBJ2-7; the match to TRBD1 covers 7 bases. The germline CDR1 and CDR2 sequences are MDHEN and SYDVKM. V gave up 3 bases and J gave up 0 bases; unmatched junction bases: 8. The CDR3 length is 16 residues. The CDR3 DNA reads TGTGCCAGCAGTTTTAACAGGGGCAGTTCCTCCTACGAGCAGTACTTC. It codes for CASSFNRGSSSYEQYF.

The V call is TRBV30, the J call TRBJ1-1; no definite D call. Trimming shortened V by 2 bases and J by 2 bases, and 9 bases separated the two germline ends. The CDR3 spans 13 residues. Germline assignment: CDR1 GTSNPN and CDR2 SVGIG (reference sequence). CDR3 region: CAWSLYSNTEAFF. The DNA of the CDR3 is TGTGCCTGGAGTCTGTACAGCAACACTGAAGCTTTCTTT.

CDR3 coding DNA: TGTGCCAGCAGTTCTGCAGGGATTCCCTACGAGCAGTACTTC. Translated, it gives CASSSAGIPYEQYF. The chain joins TRBV6-5 to TRBJ2-7; D may be TRBD1 (5 bases). Germline CDR1 MNHEY, CDR2 SVGAGI. The CDR3 has 14 residues. Trimming shortened V by 4 bases and J by 2 bases, and 12 bases separated the two germline ends.

This rearrangement joins TRBV28 to TRBJ1-1, with 12 bases fitting TRBD1. V shed 6 bases and J 5 bases; nucleotides not matched to a gene: 13. Germline CDR1 MDHEN, CDR2 SYDVKM. The CDR3 sequence is 17 residues long. CDR3 coding DNA: TGTGCCAGCAGCTCACCAGGGACAGGGGGCGCCGGGACTGAAGCTTTCTTT. Encoded protein: CASSSPGTGGAGTEAFF.

This clone came up once. This chain uses TRBV30 with TRBJ1-2; D might be TRBD1 (5 bases). This CDR3 has 13 amino acids. V was cut by 3 bases and J by 6 bases, with 14 bases left in between. Germline V gene data show CDR1 as GTSNPN and CDR2 as SVGIG (reference sequence). Here the CDR3 reads CAWRIREADGYTF. In DNA, the CDR3 is TGTGCCTGGAGAATCAGGGAGGCGGATGGCTACACCTTC.

The chain has TRBV11-3 and TRBJ2-7; 15 bases map to TRBD2. Germline CDR1 is SGHNT and CDR2 is YENEEA. This CDR3 is built from 16 residues. With 5 bases clipped from V and 4 bases from J, the junction kept 6 bases outside the gene matches. The CDR3 sequence: CASSPGLAGGLYEQYF. In DNA, the CDR3 is TGTGCCAGCAGCCCCGGACTAGCGGGGGGGCTTTACGAGCAGTACTTC.

V and J are TRBV9 and TRBJ2-3, with 8 bases identical to TRBD2. Germline CDR1 reads SGDLS; CDR2 reads YYNGEE. Trimming took 1 base from V and 3 from J; bases not matched to a gene: 10. This CDR3 contains 17 residues. Written as DNA, the CDR3 is TGTGCCAGCAGCGTAAGGGTCCGAGCGGGGGATACAGATACGCAGTATTTT. Its translation: CASSVRVRAGDTDTQYF. Looking up the rest from reference TRBV9 and TRBJ2-3 gives the full variable domain: DSGVTQTPKHLITATGQRVTLRCSPRSGDLSVYWYQQSLDQGLQFLIQYYNGEERAKGNILERFSAQQFPDLHSELNLSSLELGDSALYFCASSVRVRAGDTDTQYFGPGTRLTVL.

This clone was detected once. V is TRBV19 and J is TRBJ2-7; the match to TRBD2 covers 7 bases. From germline, CDR1 is LNHDA and CDR2 SQIVND (reference sequence). The CDR3 covers 15 residues. The ends lost 8 bases at V and 5 bases at J; junction bases unmatched: 15. CDR3 sequence (DNA): TGTGCCAGTCAATCCGGGACTAACGGGAGGAACGAGCAGTACTTC. The encoded protein is CASQSGTNGRNEQYF.

The chain carries TRBV6-1 and TRBJ2-7; 9 bases are shared with TRBD2. J lost 0 bases, V lost 7 bases, and 4 bases had no gene match. This CDR3 contains 14 residues. CDR1 is MNHNS and CDR2 is SASEGT in the germline V gene. CDR3 sequence (DNA): TGTGCCAGCAAAGGGCGGGAGGGCTCCTACGAGCAGTACTTC. Amino acids: CASKGREGSYEQYF.

V and J are TRBV27 and TRBJ2-7; 8 nucleotides line up with TRBD2. V lost 6 bases, J lost 5 bases, and 9 bases stayed unmatched. The CDR3 sequence is 14 residues long. Germline values: CDR1 MNHEY, CDR2 SMNVEV (reference sequence). CDR3 DNA sequence: TGTGCCAGCAGCCTACTCGACGGGAGGGACGAGCAGTACTTC. Protein product: CASSLLDGRDEQYF.

CDR3 residues: CASRDTLDRNQPQHF. The CDR3 DNA reads TGTGCCAGCCGGGACACCCTGGACCGCAATCAGCCCCAGCATTTT. The gene calls are TRBV18 and TRBJ1-5, with D perhaps matching TRBD1 (6 bases). V lost 8 bases, J lost 2 bases, and 16 bases lay in between. Germline CDR1 is KGHSH and CDR2 is LQKENI. The CDR3 has 15 amino acids.

This rearrangement joins TRBV6-5 to TRBJ2-7, with TRBD2 matching 10 bases. CDR1 and CDR2 (germline): MNHEY, SVGAGI. The CDR3 extends over 15 amino acids. The V and J ends lost 2 bases and 4 bases, in that order; junction bases with no gene match: 5. The CDR3 loop reads CASSYKASGSYEQYF. The CDR3 DNA is TGTGCCAGCAGTTACAAGGCTAGCGGGAGTTACGAGCAGTACTTC.

The table lists this clone with a count of one. The chain couples TRBV27 to TRBJ2-7, with 10 bases lining up with TRBD2. The germline gives CDR1 MNHEY, CDR2 SMNVEV (reference sequence). V was pared by 4 bases and J by 13 bases, with 7 bases of the junction left unmatched. The CDR3 runs 12 residues. CDR3 DNA sequence: TGTGCCAGCAGTTCCCTAGCGGGGGTTCAATACTTC. This gives the protein CASSSLAGVQYF.

The gene calls are TRBV4-3 and TRBJ2-3, with D uncertain. The CDR3 contains 14 residues. The V gene lost 1 base and the J gene lost 1 base, with 6 bases spanning the gap. Germline lookup yields CDR1 LGHNA and CDR2 YSLEER. In nucleotides, the CDR3 is TGCGCCAGCAGCCAAGCTCCGGGCACAGATACGCAGTATTTT. Translated: CASSQAPGTDTQYF.

This chain uses TRBV28 with TRBJ1-2; D might be TRBD1 (6 bases). CDR3 length equals 15 residues. V gave up 6 bases and J gave up 0 bases, with 14 bases separating them. Germline CDR1 is MDHEN and CDR2 is SYDVKM. CDR3 in amino acids: CASSATGLANYGYTF. Here the CDR3 DNA reads TGTGCCAGCAGCGCCACAGGGCTAGCTAACTATGGCTACACCTTC.

This sequence joins TRBV28 and TRBJ1-1, with a tentative D call TRBD1 (5 bases). Per germline, CDR1 MDHEN and CDR2 SYDVKM. CDR3 size: 14 residues. The germline V and J ends were trimmed by 8 bases and 1 base, with 14 bases remaining between them. The CDR3 loop reads CASFRGGRNTEAFF. The CDR3 coding sequence is TGTGCCAGCTTCCGTGGGGGGAGGAACACTGAAGCTTTCTTT.

The chain has TRBV6-6 and TRBJ1-1, with unresolved D. From germline, CDR1 is MNHNY and CDR2 SVGAGI (reference sequence). This CDR3 spans 13 amino acids. Trimming removed 3 bases at V and 3 bases at J, with 8 bases between. This chain's CDR3 is CASSYQVDTEAFF. As DNA, the CDR3 is TGTGCCAGCAGTTATCAGGTAGACACTGAAGCTTTCTTT.

The chain recombines TRBV19 with TRBJ1-1; D perhaps matches TRBD1 (6 bases). The length of the CDR3 is 15 residues. The germline V gene has CDR1 LNHDA and CDR2 SQIVND (reference sequence). V lost 0 bases and J 5 bases, leaving 13 bases between the germline ends. The CDR3 region has the DNA TGTGCCAGTAGTATAGAGGGGGGGGCCCGGACTGAAGCTTTCTTT. Translation gives CASSIEGGARTEAFF.

The chain recombines TRBV30 with TRBJ1-2; 8 bases are a match to TRBD1. Losses at the gene ends were 0 bases for V and 7 bases for J; bases not matched to a gene: 4. This CDR3 is 13 amino acids long. Germline V gene lookup returns CDR1 GTSNPN and CDR2 SVGIG (reference sequence). The CDR3, as DNA: TGTGCCTGGAGTGTTCAGGGGGCGGGTGGCTACACCTTC. The encoded protein is CAWSVQGAGGYTF. The whole variable domain, remainder taken from reference TRBV30 and TRBJ1-2, is SQTIHQWPATLVQPVGSPLSLECTVEGTSNPNLYWYRQAAGRGLQLLFYSVGIGQISSEVPQNLSASRPQDRQFILSSKKLLLSDSGFYLCAWSVQGAGGYTFGSGTRLTVV.

This chain joins TRBV11-2 and TRBJ2-1; D remains unclear. The CDR3 runs 15 residues. Germline lookup yields CDR1 SGHAT and CDR2 FQNNGV. Trimming took off 6 bases at V and 2 bases at J, with 14 bases between the two ends. This CDR3 is CASSPQTPPYNEQFF. Here the CDR3 DNA reads TGTGCCAGCAGTCCTCAGACACCCCCCTACAATGAGCAGTTCTTC.

V and J are TRBV30 and TRBJ2-5, with D possibly matching TRBD1 (6 bases). The J call may be incorrect, as the DNA end agrees better with TRBJ2-7. In germline, CDR1 is GTSNPN, CDR2 SVGIG (reference sequence). CDR3 size: 16 residues. For the CDR3, the DNA is TGTGCCTGGAGTGAAAAACCTTTACAGGGTATGTACGAGCAGTACTTC. As protein: CAWSEKPLQGMYEQYF.

The chain employs TRBV29-1 and TRBJ1-6; D perhaps matches TRBD1 (5 bases). Trimming cost V 4 bases and J 8 bases, with 6 bases left between them. Germline V gene sequence: CDR1 SQVTM, CDR2 ANQGSEA. The CDR3 runs to 11 residues. CDR3 in amino acids: CSVGGDSPLHF. In DNA form, the CDR3 reads TGCAGCGTTGGGGGGGATTCACCCCTCCACTTT.

This clone appeared a few times. The CDR3 region has the DNA TGTGCCAGCAGCCAGGGGCTAGCGGCACAGTACTTC. It is translated as CASSQGLAAQYF. The chain employs TRBV28 and TRBJ2-7, with TRBD2 as a possible D gene (7 bases). This CDR3 comprises 12 residues. Germline V gene lookup returns CDR1 MDHEN and CDR2 SYDVKM. V was cut by 6 bases and J by 10 bases, with 16 bases left in between.

V and J are TRBV19 and TRBJ1-2; possibly TRBD1 for D (5 bases). The CDR3 loop spans 15 amino acids. The V and J ends lost 4 bases and 8 bases respectively, with 20 bases between them. Germline V gene lookup returns CDR1 LNHDA and CDR2 SQIVND (reference sequence). This CDR3 reads CASSTRDFLAGGYTF. DNA of the CDR3: TGTGCCAGTAGTACCCGGGACTTTCTTGCTGGAGGCTACACCTTC. The variable domain in full, completed from reference TRBV19 and TRBJ1-2, reads DGGITQSPKYLFRKEGQNVTLSCEQNLNHDAMYWYRQDPGQGLRLIYYSQIVNDFQKGDIAEGYSVSREKKESFPLTVTSAQKNPTAFYLCASSTRDFLAGGYTFGSGTRLTVV.

This chain links TRBV27 with TRBJ2-7; possibly TRBD2 for D (6 bases). V gave up 2 bases and J gave up 3 bases, with 8 bases separating them. The germline CDR1 and CDR2 sequences are MNHEY and SMNVEV (reference sequence). The CDR3 loop spans 13 amino acids. In DNA form, the CDR3 reads TGTGCCAGCAGTTTAAGGGAGGACTACGAGCAGTACTTC. The encoded protein is CASSLREDYEQYF.